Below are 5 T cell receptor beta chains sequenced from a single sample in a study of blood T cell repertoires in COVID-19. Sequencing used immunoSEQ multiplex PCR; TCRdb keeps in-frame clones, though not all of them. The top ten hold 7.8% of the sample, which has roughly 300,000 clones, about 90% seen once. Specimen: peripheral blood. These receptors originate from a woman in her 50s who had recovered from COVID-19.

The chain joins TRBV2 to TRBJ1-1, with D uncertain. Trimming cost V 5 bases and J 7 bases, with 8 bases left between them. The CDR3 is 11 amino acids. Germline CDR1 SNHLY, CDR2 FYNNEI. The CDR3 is CASSPLNEAFF. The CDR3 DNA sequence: TGTGCCAGCAGTCCACTTAATGAAGCTTTCTTT.

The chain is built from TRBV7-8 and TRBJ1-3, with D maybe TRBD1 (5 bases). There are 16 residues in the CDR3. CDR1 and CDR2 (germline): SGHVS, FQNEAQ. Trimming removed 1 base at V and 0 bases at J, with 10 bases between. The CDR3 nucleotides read TGTGCCAGCAGCTTAGGGGGCAGGGTCTCTGGAAACACCATATATTTT. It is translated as CASSLGGRVSGNTIYF. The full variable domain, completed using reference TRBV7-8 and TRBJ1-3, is GAGVSQSPRYKVAKRGQDVALRCDPISGHVSLFWYQQALGQGPEFLTYFQNEAQLDKSGLPSDRFFAERPEGSVSTLKIQRTQQEDSAVYLCASSLGGRVSGNTIYFGEGSWLTVV.

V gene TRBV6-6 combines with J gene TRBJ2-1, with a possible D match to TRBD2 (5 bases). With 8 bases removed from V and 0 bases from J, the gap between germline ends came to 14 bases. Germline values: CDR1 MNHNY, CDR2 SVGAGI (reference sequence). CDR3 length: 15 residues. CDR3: CASSGGTSSYNEQFF. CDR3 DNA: TGTGCCAGCTCCGGAGGCACTAGCTCCTACAATGAGCAGTTCTTC.

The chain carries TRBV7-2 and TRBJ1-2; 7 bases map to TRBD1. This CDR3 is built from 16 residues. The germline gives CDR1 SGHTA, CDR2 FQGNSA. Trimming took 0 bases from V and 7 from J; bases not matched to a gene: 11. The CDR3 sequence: CASSLALQGRLSGYTF. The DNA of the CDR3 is TGTGCCAGCAGCTTAGCATTACAGGGGAGGTTATCTGGCTACACCTTC.

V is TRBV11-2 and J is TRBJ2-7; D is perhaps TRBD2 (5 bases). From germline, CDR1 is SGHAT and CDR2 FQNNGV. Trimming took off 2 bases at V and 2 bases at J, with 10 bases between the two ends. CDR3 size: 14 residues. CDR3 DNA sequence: TGTGCCAGCAGCTTACGGCCCGGGGCCTACGAGCAGTACTTC. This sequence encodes CASSLRPGAYEQYF.